This TCR beta chain was captured by sequencing in a study of T cell repertoires in cytomegalovirus infection. This CDR3 comprises 16 residues. V gave up 5 bases and J gave up 4 bases; unmatched junction bases: 7. CDR1 and CDR2 (germline): SGHAT, FQDESV (reference sequence). This clonotype has more than one count but fewer than ten. TCRdb processed the reads anew with MiXCR; each CDR3 protein has one entry. This sample has hundreds of thousands of distinct CDR3 sequences, with 20% to 25% found just once. This TCR was sampled from a human donor in good health (CMV status not recorded). Some clones in this sample may be carry-over from other donors' samples. The chain uses TRBV11-1 and TRBJ2-2, with 10 bases identical to TRBD2. Sequenced material: CD8+ T cells from PBMCs. Written as DNA, the CDR3 is TGTGCCAGCAGCAAACCGGGACTAGCGACCACCGGGGAGCTGTTTTTT. As protein: CASSKPGLATTGELFF.